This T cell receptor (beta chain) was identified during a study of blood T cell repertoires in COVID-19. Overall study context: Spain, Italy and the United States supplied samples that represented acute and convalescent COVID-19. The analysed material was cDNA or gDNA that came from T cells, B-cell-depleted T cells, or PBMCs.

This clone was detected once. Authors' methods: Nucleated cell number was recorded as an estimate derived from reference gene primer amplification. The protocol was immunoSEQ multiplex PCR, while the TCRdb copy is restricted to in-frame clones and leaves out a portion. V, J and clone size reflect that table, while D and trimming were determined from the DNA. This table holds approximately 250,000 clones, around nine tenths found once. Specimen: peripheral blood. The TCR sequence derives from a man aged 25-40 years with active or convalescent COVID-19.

The DNA of the CDR3 is TGTGCCAGCTCACCCGGACTAGCGGGGGCACAAGAGACCCAGTACTTC. As protein: CASSPGLAGAQETQYF. The V and J genes are TRBV18 and TRBJ2-5; 13 bases map to TRBD2. V was clipped by 3 bases and J by 2 bases; unmatched bases: 3. Germline V gives CDR1 KGHSH, CDR2 LQKENI. This CDR3 region has 16 residues.